One and the same sample provided the 8 T cell receptor beta chains below, sequenced in a study of breast tumors, draining lymph nodes, adjacent tissues. TCRdb itself ran the multiplex PCR reads through MiXCR, one entry per CDR3 protein. The sample lists 150,000 to 200,000 distinct CDR3 sequences, around a third occurring once. Samples came from axillary lymph nodes draining the breast cancer. Sequences were obtained from axillary lymph node tissue. These TCRs come from a female donor with breast cancer. Some clones in this sample may be carry-over from other donors' samples.

This clonotype showed up many times. V usage is TRBV11-2 and J usage is TRBJ2-3, with unresolved D. Germline V CDR1 and CDR2: SGHAT, FQNNGV. With 0 bases removed from V and 0 bases from J, the gap between germline ends came to 7 bases. This CDR3 region has 15 residues. The CDR3 coding sequence is TGTGCCAGCAGCTTAGATCGAGTCAGCACAGATACGCAGTATTTT. This encodes CASSLDRVSTDTQYF.

This clonotype was found many times. The DNA of the CDR3 is TGTGCCAGCAGCCAAGAGGTTCGTGGAAACACCATATATTTT. Its protein product is CASSQEVRGNTIYF. This chain joins TRBV4-2 and TRBJ1-3; D gene uncertain. The CDR3 has 14 residues. With 0 bases removed from V and 3 bases from J, the gap between germline ends came to 6 bases. Per the germline V gene, CDR1 is LGHNA and CDR2 is YNFKEQ.

This clonotype was counted ten times or more. The rearrangement links TRBV27 to TRBJ2-2; the match to TRBD1 covers 7 bases. The CDR3 runs to 16 residues. CDR1 is MNHEY and CDR2 is SMNVEV in the germline V gene (reference sequence). V lost 5 bases, J lost 7 bases, and 13 bases stayed unmatched. In DNA form, the CDR3 reads TGTGCCAGCAGTCCCTGGGACAGAGCAAAGGGCGGGGAGCTGTTTTTT. Amino acids: CASSPWDRAKGGELFF.

This clonotype was picked up many times. This chain uses TRBV13 with TRBJ2-7, with 7 bases aligning to TRBD2. Germline lookup yields CDR1 PRHDT and CDR2 FYEKMQ (reference sequence). This CDR3 has 16 residues. Trimming cost V 0 bases and J 4 bases; bases outside gene matches: 9. The CDR3 region has the DNA TGTGCCAGCAGCTTAGGCCCACTAGCGTTGGGGTACGAGCAGTACTTC. Translating gives CASSLGPLALGYEQYF.

A word on this clonotype: A single base separates this from a much larger clone, so it may be a read error. The rearrangement links TRBV2 to TRBJ2-1, with 7 nucleotides matching TRBD2. The CDR3 is made up of 16 amino acids. The germline V gene has CDR1 SNHLY and CDR2 FYNNEI. CDR3 amino acids: CASSERRERPYNEQLF. DNA of the CDR3: TGTGCCAGCAGTGAAAGGCGGGAGCGGCCCTACAATGAGCAGCTCTTC.

This clonotype has more than one count but fewer than ten. The genes are TRBV6-6 and TRBJ2-1, with 7 bases aligning to TRBD2. V shed 0 bases and J 6 bases; nucleotides not matched to a gene: 8. CDR1 MNHNY and CDR2 SVGAGI come from the germline V gene (reference sequence). This CDR3 is built from 16 residues. The CDR3 DNA is TGTGCCAGCAGTTACTCGAAATTGGGGGGGGGCAATGAGCAGTTCTTC. Protein product: CASSYSKLGGGNEQFF.

Note on this clonotype: A read error may produce the germline difference seen at one junction end. The chain is built from TRBV29-1 and TRBJ2-7, with TRBD1 matching over 7 bases. In germline, CDR1 is SQVTM, CDR2 ANQGSEA. The CDR3 is made up of 12 amino acids. In nucleotides, the CDR3 is TGCAGCGCGACAGGGAGAGCCTACGAGCAGCACTTC. Translation: CSATGRAYEQHF.

The chain links TRBV15 to TRBJ1-6; tentative D call: TRBD1 (6 bases). Trimming left V 0 bases short and J 10 bases short, with 16 bases between. The germline gives CDR1 LNHNV, CDR2 YYDKDF (reference sequence). The CDR3 length is 16 residues. The CDR3 sequence is CATSRDRAGERSPLHF. CDR3 bases: TGTGCCACCAGCAGAGATCGGGCAGGGGAACGATCACCCCTCCACTTT.